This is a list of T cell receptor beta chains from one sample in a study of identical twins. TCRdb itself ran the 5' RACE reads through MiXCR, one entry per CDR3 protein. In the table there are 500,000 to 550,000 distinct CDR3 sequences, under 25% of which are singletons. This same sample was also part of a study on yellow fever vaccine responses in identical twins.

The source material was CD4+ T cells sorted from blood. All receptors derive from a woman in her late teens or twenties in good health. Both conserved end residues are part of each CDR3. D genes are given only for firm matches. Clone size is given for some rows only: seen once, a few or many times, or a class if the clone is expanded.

CSALGLANTGELFF,TGCAGTGCCCTTGGACTCGCGAACACCGGGGAGCTGTTTTTT,TRBV20-1,.,TRBJ2-2,once
CATSSSGAFQETQYF,TGTGCCACCAGTTCAAGCGGGGCTTTCCAAGAGACCCAGTACTTC,TRBV24-1,TRBD2,TRBJ2-5,few
CASSELVADEQYF,TGTGCCAGCAGTGAATTAGTCGCCGACGAGCAGTACTTC,TRBV25-1,.,TRBJ2-7,.
CASSPSKQGKQFF,TGTGCCAGCAGCCCATCAAAACAGGGGAAGCAGTTCTTC,TRBV3-1,TRBD1,TRBJ2-1,few
CASSPLGGTGYTF,TGTGCCAGCTCACCCCTGGGGGGGACTGGCTACACCTTC,TRBV18,.,TRBJ1-2,.
CASSQVYQEQFF,TGTGCCAGCAGCCAAGTCTACCAGGAGCAGTTCTTC,TRBV3-1,.,TRBJ2-1,few
CASSQVWDSSSYEQYF,TGTGCCAGCAGCCAAGTTTGGGACTCGAGCTCCTACGAGCAGTACTTC,TRBV3-1,.,TRBJ2-7,.
CASSHGQGMADTF,TGTGCCAGCAGCCATGGACAAGGGATGGCCGACACCTTC,TRBV12-3/TRBV12-4,.,TRBJ1-2,.
CASSQATGGAGPGELFF,TGTGCCAGCAGCCAAGCTACAGGGGGCGCAGGTCCCGGGGAGCTGTTTTTT,TRBV4-2,TRBD1,TRBJ2-2,.
CSANRVGSFDEQYF,TGCAGTGCTAACCGTGTCGGGAGCTTCGACGAGCAGTACTTC,TRBV20-1,.,TRBJ2-7,.
CASSSSTRRDSYNEQFF,TGTGCCAGCAGCTCATCCACTCGGCGGGACTCCTACAATGAGCAGTTCTTC,TRBV7-3,.,TRBJ2-1,.
CATSRTSGAGSYNEQFF,TGTGCCACCAGCAGGACCTCAGGGGCGGGTTCCTACAATGAGCAGTTCTTC,TRBV15,.,TRBJ2-1,few
CSALGGSGSNQPQHF,TGCAGTGCTCTGGGGGGCTCAGGAAGCAATCAGCCCCAGCATTTT,TRBV20-1,.,TRBJ1-5,few
CSARSEASNEQFF,TGCAGTGCTAGGTCCGAGGCCAGCAATGAGCAGTTCTTC,TRBV20-1,.,TRBJ2-1,.
CSARDFGGSYEQYF,TGCAGTGCTAGAGATTTCGGGGGCTCCTACGAGCAGTACTTC,TRBV20-1,.,TRBJ2-7,.
CASSGTGLAGTNEQFF,TGCGCCAGCAGCGGGACGGGACTAGCGGGAACCAATGAGCAGTTCTTC,TRBV5-1,TRBD2,TRBJ2-1,few
CASSQGSEETQYF,TGTGCCAGCAGCCAAGGCAGCGAAGAGACCCAGTACTTC,TRBV16,.,TRBJ2-5,.
CASSLFADSNQPQHF,TGTGCCAGCAGCCTCTTTGCGGATAGCAATCAGCCCCAGCATTTT,TRBV9,.,TRBJ1-5,.
CASSHSGWGSGELFF,TGTGCCAGCAGCCATTCGGGGTGGGGTTCCGGGGAGCTGTTTTTT,TRBV7-6,.,TRBJ2-2,.
CASSYRISGNTIYF,TGTGCCAGCAGTTACCGCATCTCGGGAAACACCATATATTTT,TRBV6-5,.,TRBJ1-3,few
CASTPRDYGLYNEQFF,TGTGCCAGCACCCCCCGGGACTACGGACTCTACAATGAGCAGTTCTTC,TRBV3-1,TRBD2,TRBJ2-1,.
CSALQGSEQFF,TGCAGTGCTTTACAGGGATCTGAGCAGTTCTTC,TRBV20-1,.,TRBJ2-1,.
CASSLYPGADTQYF,TGTGCCAGCAGCTTGTACCCTGGTGCAGATACGCAGTATTTT,TRBV5-6,.,TRBJ2-3,.
CASSLNPGGSYEQYF,TGTGCCAGCAGTTTGAATCCCGGGGGTTCCTACGAGCAGTACTTC,TRBV5-6,.,TRBJ2-7,few
CASSQGTSAYEQYF,TGTGCCAGCAGCCAGGGGACTAGCGCATACGAGCAGTACTTC,TRBV14,TRBD2,TRBJ2-7,few
CSYGANTGELFF,TGCAGTTACGGCGCGAACACCGGGGAGCTGTTTTTT,TRBV20-1,.,TRBJ2-2,.
CASSLSGGGPYNEQFF,TGCGCCAGCAGCCTTAGCGGGGGGGGCCCCTACAATGAGCAGTTCTTC,TRBV5-1,TRBD2,TRBJ2-1,.
CAISESAVSGEQFF,TGTGCCATCAGTGAGTCTGCGGTTTCAGGTGAGCAGTTCTTC,TRBV10-3,.,TRBJ2-1,few
CASNLGGITEAFF,TGTGCCAGCAACTTGGGAGGGATCACTGAAGCTTTCTTT,TRBV11-2,.,TRBJ1-1,.
CASSPRLADEQYF,TGTGCCAGCTCACCACGGCTAGCGGACGAGCAGTACTTC,TRBV18,TRBD2,TRBJ2-7,.
CASSIKPGTGITGELFF,TGTGCCAGTAGTATAAAACCCGGGACAGGTATCACCGGGGAGCTGTTTTTT,TRBV19,TRBD1,TRBJ2-2,many
CATSEARTTEQYF,TGTGCCACCAGTGAAGCTCGGACTACCGAGCAGTACTTC,TRBV24-1,.,TRBJ2-7,few
CATSSGTEGETQYF,TGTGCCACCAGCAGCGGGACAGAGGGAGAGACCCAGTACTTC,TRBV15,TRBD1,TRBJ2-5,.
CASRLAGDEQFF,TGTGCCAGCAGACTAGCGGGAGATGAGCAGTTCTTC,TRBV2,TRBD2,TRBJ2-1,.
CASSGRGRAPTGELFF,TGCGCCAGCAGCGGGCGAGGCAGGGCACCCACCGGGGAGCTGTTTTTT,TRBV4-1,.,TRBJ2-2,few
CASGLAERVQETQYF,TGTGCTAGTGGTTTGGCGGAGCGGGTCCAAGAGACCCAGTACTTC,TRBV12-5,.,TRBJ2-5,.
CASSQASLAGGLLLRTQYF,TGTGCCAGCAGCCAAGCATCACTAGCGGGGGGCCTCCTTCTGAGGACCCAGTACTTC,TRBV4-2,TRBD2,TRBJ2-5,few
CASSYPGQGGIQYF,TGTGCCAGCAGCTATCCGGGACAGGGTGGCATTCAGTACTTC,TRBV28,TRBD1,TRBJ2-4,few
CSAPKPPGRLNSPLHF,TGCAGTGCTCCCAAGCCCCCGGGACGGCTAAATTCACCCCTCCACTTT,TRBV20-1,.,TRBJ1-6,few
CASSASGGGETQYF,TGTGCCAGCAGCGCTTCGGGGGGAGGTGAGACCCAGTACTTC,TRBV7-9,TRBD2,TRBJ2-5,few
CASSRSYNEQFF,TGTGCCAGCAGCCGCTCCTACAATGAGCAGTTCTTC,TRBV3-1,.,TRBJ2-1,many
CASRPGPTYTDTQYF,TGCGCCAGCAGACCCGGGCCCACCTACACAGATACGCAGTATTTT,TRBV5-1,.,TRBJ2-3,.
CSADLAGGQETQYF,TGCAGTGCTGATCTAGCGGGGGGTCAGGAGACCCAGTACTTC,TRBV20-1,TRBD2,TRBJ2-5,.
CASSLFPGGGHQETQYF,TGTGCCAGCAGTTTATTTCCTGGCGGGGGGCACCAAGAGACCCAGTACTTC,TRBV28,TRBD2,TRBJ2-5,few
CSVEGQSRTTEAFF,TGCAGCGTTGAGGGACAGTCACGGACAACTGAAGCTTTCTTT,TRBV29-1,TRBD1,TRBJ1-1,.
CASSLGQVPHGEQFF,TGTGCCAGCAGCTTAGGTCAAGTACCCCACGGTGAGCAGTTCTTC,TRBV7-2,.,TRBJ2-1,few
CASSPGRNNSPLHF,TGTGCCAGCAGTCCGGGACGGAATAATTCACCCCTCCACTTT,TRBV27,.,TRBJ1-6,.
CASSVSLSAYNEQFF,TGTGCCAGCAGCGTATCGCTTAGTGCCTACAATGAGCAGTTCTTC,TRBV9,.,TRBJ2-1,.
CASSSYPTGGNEQFF,TGTGCCAGCAGCTCATACCCAACAGGGGGGAATGAGCAGTTCTTC,TRBV5-6,TRBD1,TRBJ2-1,.
CASGGPFTDTQYF,TGTGCCAGCGGGGGACCCTTCACAGATACGCAGTATTTT,TRBV6-1,.,TRBJ2-3,.
CASSKQGRSGANVLTF,TGTGCCAGCAGTAAACAGGGGCGGTCTGGGGCCAACGTCCTGACTTTC,TRBV6-1,TRBD1,TRBJ2-6,.
CASSLASRQGDEQFF,TGTGCCAGCAGCTTAGCCTCCAGGCAGGGAGATGAGCAGTTCTTC,TRBV11-2,.,TRBJ2-1,few
CAISEPRISGRETQYF,TGTGCCATCAGTGAGCCAAGGATTAGCGGGAGGGAGACCCAGTACTTC,TRBV10-3,TRBD2,TRBJ2-5,.